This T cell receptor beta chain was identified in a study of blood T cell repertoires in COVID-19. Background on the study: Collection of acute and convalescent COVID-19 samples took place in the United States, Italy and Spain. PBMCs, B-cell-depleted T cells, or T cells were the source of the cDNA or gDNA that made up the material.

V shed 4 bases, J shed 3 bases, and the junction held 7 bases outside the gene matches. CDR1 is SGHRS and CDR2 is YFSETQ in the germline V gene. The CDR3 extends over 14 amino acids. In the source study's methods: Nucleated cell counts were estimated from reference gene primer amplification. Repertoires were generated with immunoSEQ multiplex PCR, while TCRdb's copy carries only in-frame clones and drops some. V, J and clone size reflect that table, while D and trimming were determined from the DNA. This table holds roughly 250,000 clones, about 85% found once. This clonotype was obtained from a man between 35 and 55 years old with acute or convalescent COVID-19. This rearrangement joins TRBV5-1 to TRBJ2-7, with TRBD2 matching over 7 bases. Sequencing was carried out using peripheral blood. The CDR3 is CASSHDGGYYEQYF. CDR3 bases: TGCGCCAGCAGCCACGACGGGGGGTACTACGAGCAGTACTTC.